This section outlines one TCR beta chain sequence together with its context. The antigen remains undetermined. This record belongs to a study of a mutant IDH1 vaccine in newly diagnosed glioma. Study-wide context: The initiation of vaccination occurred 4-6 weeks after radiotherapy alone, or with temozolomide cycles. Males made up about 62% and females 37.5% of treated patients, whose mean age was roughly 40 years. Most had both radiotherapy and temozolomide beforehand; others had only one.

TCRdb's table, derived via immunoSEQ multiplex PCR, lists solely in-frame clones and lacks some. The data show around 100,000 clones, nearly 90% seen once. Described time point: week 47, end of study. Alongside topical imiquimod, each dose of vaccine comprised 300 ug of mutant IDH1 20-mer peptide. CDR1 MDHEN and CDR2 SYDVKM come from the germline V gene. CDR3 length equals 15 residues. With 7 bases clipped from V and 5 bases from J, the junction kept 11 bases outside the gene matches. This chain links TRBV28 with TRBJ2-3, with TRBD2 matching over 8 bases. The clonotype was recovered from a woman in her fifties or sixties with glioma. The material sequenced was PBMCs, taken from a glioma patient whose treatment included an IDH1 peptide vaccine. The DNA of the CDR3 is TGTGCCAGCACCCTCTCCGGACTAGCCCAAGATACGCAGTATTTT. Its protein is CASTLSGLAQDTQYF.